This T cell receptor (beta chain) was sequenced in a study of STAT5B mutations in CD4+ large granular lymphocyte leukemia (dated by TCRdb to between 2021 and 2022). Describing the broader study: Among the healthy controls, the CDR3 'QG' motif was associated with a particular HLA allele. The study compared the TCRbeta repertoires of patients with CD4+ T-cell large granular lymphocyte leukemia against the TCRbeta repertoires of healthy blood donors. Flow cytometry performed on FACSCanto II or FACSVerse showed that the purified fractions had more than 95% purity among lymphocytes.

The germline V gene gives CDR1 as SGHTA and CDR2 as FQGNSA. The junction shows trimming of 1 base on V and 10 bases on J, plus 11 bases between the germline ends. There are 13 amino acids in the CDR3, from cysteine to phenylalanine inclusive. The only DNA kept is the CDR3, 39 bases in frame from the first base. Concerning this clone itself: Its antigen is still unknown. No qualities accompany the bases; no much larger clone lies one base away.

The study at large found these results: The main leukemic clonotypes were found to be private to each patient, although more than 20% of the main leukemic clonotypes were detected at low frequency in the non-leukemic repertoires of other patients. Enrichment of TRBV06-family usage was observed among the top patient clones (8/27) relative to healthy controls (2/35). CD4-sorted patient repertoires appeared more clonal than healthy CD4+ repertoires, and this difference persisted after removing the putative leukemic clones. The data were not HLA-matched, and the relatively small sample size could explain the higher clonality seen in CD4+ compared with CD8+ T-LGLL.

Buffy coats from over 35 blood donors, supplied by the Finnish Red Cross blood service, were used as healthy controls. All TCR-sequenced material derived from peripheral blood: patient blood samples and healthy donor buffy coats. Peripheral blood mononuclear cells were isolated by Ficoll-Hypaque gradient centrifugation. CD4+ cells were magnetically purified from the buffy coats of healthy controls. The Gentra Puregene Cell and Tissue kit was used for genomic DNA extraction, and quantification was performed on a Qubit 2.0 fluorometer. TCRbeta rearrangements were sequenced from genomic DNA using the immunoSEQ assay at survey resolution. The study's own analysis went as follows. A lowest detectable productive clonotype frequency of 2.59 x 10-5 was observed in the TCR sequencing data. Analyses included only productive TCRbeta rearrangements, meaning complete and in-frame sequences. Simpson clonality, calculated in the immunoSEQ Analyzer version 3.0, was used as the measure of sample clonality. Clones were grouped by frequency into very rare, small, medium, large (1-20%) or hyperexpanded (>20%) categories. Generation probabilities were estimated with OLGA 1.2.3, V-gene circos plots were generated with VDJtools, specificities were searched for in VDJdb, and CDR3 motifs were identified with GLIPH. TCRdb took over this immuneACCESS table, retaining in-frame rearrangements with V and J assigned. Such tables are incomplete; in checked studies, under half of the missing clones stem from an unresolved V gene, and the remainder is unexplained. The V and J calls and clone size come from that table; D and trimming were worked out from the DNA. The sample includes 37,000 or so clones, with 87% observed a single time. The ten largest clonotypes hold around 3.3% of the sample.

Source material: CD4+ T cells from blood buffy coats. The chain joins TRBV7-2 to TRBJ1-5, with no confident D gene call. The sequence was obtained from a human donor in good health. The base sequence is TGTGCCAGCAGCTTAGTGGAGGGCGACCCCCAGCATTTT. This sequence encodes CASSLVEGDPQHF.